The entry below gives a single T cell receptor beta chain sequence along with its context. This clone is termed large (0.1 to 1%). It has no known antigen specificity. No base qualities exist here, and no much larger clone lies one base off it. For five healthy donors, CD8+ T cells were sorted from blood, dermis and epidermis, and the TCR beta CDR3 regions of these cells were analysed. Both blood and skin samples were provided by each TCR-sequenced donor, and all TCR-sequenced donors were healthy individuals. Sorting was used to isolate CD8+ T cell populations ahead of TCR beta sequencing. Library prep was done by the immunoSEQ multiplex PCR assay. In the authors' own workflow: Across the sorted blood, dermal and epidermal CD8+ T cell populations, TCR V beta family usage frequencies were compared. Sourced from immuneACCESS, this table was stored by TCRdb with only in-frame sequences that have V and J called. A share of the clones is absent; for the studies checked, an unresolved V gene accounts for under half, and the remainder has no known explanation. The DNA gave D and trimming, while V, J and clone size come from that table. This sample is represented by 900 or so clones; roughly three fifths of them were singletons. The top ten clones comprise 40% to 50% of the sample.

The data are from a study of CD49a tissue-resident CD8 T cells in human skin (dated by TCRdb to the late 2010s). In terms of the full investigation: The study examined tissue-resident memory CD8+ T cell subsets in human skin defined by CD49a, CD69 and CD103 expression.

Per the germline V gene, SNHLY is the CDR1 and FYNNEI is the CDR2. Trimming at the junction amounts to 3 bases on V and 2 bases on J, and the germline ends lie 8 bases apart. The CDR3 goes from the cysteine to the phenylalanine over 14 residues. Only the CDR3 region is kept as DNA, spanning 42 bases read in frame from base 1. Recombination connected TRBV2 to TRBJ2-4, and TRBD1 may be the D gene, going by 5 matching bases. This TCR came from a human donor in good health. Source material: CLA- CD8+ effector memory T cells sorted from blood. The bases are TGTGCCAGCAGTGACAGGGCTTCCAAAAACATTCAGTACTTC. Translation gives CASSDRASKNIQYF.